This T cell receptor (beta chain) comes out of a study of CD8+ T cells in alopecia areata. Broader study findings: While tofacitinib was given, many expanded lesional clones persisted in scalp and blood.

Germline CDR1 and CDR2: SQVTM and ANQGSEA. V gave up 7 bases and J gave up 1 base; unmatched junction bases: 12. This CDR3 spans 15 amino acids. RNA, once extracted, was reverse transcribed into cDNA for use as the sequencing template. Profiled with immunoSEQ multiplex PCR; TCRdb holds only in-frame clones, not every one. In the table there are 200,000 or so clones, over 45% of which are singletons. On this clone: Its antigen is not known.

The sample's treatment: oral pan-JAK inhibitor, 5-10 mg twice daily. Patients with alopecia areata provided lesional scalp punch biopsies as well as peripheral blood. This TCR was recovered from a human donor with alopecia areata. V usage is TRBV29-1 and J usage is TRBJ1-1; TRBD1 aligns across 7 bases. The sample consisted of CD4+ T cells sorted from blood, taken at week 24, from a patient treated with tofacitinib. The CDR3 is CSAQPATGRNTEAFF. DNA of the CDR3: TGCAGCGCCCAGCCCGCGACAGGGAGGAACACTGAAGCTTTCTTT.